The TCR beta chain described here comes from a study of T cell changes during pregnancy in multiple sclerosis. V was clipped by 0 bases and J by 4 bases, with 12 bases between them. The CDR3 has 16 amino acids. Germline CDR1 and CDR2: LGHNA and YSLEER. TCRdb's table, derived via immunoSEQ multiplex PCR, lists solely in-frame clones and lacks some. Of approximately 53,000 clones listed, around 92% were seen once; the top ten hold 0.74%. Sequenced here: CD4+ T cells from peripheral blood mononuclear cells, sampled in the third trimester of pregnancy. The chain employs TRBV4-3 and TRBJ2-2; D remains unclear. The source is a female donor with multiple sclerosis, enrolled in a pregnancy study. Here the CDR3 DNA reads TGCGCCAGCAGCCAAGATCCCAGGTCTCGCACCGGGGAGCTGTTTTTT. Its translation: CASSQDPRSRTGELFF.